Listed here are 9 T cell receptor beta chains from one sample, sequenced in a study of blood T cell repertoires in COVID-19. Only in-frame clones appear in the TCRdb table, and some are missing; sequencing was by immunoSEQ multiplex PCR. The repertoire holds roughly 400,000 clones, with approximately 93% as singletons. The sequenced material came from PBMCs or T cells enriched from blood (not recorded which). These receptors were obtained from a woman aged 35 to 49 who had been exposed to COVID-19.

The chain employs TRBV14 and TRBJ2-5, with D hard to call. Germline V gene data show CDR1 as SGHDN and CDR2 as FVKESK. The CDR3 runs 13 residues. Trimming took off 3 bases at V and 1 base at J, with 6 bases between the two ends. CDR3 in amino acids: CASSQNFQETQYF. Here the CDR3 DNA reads TGTGCCAGCAGCCAGAACTTCCAAGAGACCCAGTACTTC.

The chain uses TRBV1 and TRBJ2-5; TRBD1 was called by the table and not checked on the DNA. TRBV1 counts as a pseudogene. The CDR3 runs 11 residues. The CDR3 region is CTVWWAETQYF. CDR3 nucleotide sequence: TGCACCGTCTGGTGGGCAGAGACCCAGTACTTC.

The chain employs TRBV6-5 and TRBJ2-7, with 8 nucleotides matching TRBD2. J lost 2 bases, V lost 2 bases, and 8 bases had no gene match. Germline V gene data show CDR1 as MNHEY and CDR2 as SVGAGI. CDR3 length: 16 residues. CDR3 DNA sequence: TGTGCCAGCAGTTACCGCGGGACTAGTAGCGCCTACGAGCAGTACTTC. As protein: CASSYRGTSSAYEQYF.

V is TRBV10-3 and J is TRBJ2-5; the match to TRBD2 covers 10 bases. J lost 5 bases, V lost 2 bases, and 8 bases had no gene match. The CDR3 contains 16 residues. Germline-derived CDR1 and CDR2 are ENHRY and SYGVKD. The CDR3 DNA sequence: TGTGCCATCAGTGAGAAGGCTAGCGGGAGAGCGGAGACCCAGTACTTC. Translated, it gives CAISEKASGRAETQYF.

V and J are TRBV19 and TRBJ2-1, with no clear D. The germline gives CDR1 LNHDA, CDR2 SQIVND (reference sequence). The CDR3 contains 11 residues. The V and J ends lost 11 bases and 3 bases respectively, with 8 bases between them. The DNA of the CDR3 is TGTGCCGTGGCAGGCTACAATGAGCAGTTCTTC. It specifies CAVAGYNEQFF.

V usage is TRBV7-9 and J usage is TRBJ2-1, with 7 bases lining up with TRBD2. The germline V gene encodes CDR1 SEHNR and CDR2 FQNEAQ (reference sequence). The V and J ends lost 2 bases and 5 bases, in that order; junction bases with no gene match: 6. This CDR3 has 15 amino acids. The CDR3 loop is CASSLIKRDHNEQFF. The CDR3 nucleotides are TGTGCCAGCAGCTTAATTAAGCGGGACCACAATGAGCAGTTCTTC.

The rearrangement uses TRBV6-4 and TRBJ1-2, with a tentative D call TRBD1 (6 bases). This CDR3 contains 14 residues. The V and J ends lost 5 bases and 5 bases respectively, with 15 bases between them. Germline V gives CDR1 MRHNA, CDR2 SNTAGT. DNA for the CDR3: TGTGCCAGCAGTACAGGGTTAGGAGGATATGGCTACACCTTC. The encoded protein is CASSTGLGGYGYTF.

CDR3 amino acids: CATSVEGALDETNEKLFF. CDR3 nucleotide sequence: TGTGCCACCAGTGTGGAGGGGGCGCTGGATGAGACTAATGAAAAACTGTTTTTT. V is TRBV24-1 and J is TRBJ1-4, with 7 bases that match TRBD1. Germline CDR1 reads KGHDR; CDR2 reads SFDVKD. J gave up 2 bases and V 5 bases, and 13 bases lay outside the gene matches. The CDR3 is 18 amino acids.

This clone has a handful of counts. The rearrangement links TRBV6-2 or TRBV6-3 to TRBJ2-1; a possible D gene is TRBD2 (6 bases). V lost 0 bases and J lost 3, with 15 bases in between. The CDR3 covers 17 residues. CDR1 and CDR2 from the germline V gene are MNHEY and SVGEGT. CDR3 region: CASSYSLGGELYNEQFF. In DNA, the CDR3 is TGTGCCAGCAGTTACTCGTTGGGGGGTGAACTCTACAATGAGCAGTTCTTC.